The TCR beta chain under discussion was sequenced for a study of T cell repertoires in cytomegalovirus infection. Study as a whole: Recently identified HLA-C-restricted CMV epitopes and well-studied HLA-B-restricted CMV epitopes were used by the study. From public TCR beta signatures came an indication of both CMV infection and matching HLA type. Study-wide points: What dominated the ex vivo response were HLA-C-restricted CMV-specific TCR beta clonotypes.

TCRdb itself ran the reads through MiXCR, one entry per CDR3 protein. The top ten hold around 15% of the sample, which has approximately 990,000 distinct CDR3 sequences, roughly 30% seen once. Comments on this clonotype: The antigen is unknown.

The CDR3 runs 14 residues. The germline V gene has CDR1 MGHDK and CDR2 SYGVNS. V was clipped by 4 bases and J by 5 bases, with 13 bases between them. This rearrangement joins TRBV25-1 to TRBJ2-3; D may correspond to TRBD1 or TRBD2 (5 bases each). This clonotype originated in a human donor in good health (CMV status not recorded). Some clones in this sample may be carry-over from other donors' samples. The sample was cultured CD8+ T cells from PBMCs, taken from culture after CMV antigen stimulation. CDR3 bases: TGTGCCAGCAGTGTCCGGGACGGCGAAGATACGCAGTATTTT. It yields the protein CASSVRDGEDTQYF.